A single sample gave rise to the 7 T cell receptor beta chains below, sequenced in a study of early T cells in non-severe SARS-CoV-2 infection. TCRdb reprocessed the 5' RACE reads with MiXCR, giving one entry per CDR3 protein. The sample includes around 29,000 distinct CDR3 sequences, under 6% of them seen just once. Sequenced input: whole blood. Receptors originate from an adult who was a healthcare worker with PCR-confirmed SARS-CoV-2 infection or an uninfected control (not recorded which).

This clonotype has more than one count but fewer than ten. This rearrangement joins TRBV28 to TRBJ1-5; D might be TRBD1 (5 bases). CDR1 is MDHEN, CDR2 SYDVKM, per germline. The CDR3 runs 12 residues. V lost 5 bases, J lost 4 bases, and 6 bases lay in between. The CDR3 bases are TGTGCCAGCAGTCCAGGGAATCAGCCCCAGCATTTT. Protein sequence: CASSPGNQPQHF.

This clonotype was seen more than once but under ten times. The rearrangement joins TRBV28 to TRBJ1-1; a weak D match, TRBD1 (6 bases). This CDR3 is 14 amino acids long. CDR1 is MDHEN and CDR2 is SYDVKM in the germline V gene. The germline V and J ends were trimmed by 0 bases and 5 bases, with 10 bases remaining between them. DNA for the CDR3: TGTGCCAGCAGTTTATGGGAGGGGGAGACTGAAGCTTTCTTT. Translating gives CASSLWEGETEAFF. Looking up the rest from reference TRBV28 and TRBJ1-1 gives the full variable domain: DVKVTQSSRYLVKRTGEKVFLECVQDMDHENMFWYRQDPGLGLRLIYFSYDVKMKEKGDIPEGYSVSREKKERFSLILESASTNQTSMYLCASSLWEGETEAFFGQGTRLTVV.

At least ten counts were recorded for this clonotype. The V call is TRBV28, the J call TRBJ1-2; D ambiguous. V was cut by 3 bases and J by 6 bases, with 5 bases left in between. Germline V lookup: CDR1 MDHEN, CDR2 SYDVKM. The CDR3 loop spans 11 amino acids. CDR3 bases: TGTGCCAGCAGTTTGGGTAATGGCTACACCTTC. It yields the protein CASSLGNGYTF.

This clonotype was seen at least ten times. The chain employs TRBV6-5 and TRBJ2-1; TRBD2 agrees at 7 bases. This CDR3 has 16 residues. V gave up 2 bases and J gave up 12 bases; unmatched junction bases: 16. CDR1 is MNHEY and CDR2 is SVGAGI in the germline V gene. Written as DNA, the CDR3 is TGTGCCAGCAGTTACCGAAGAAGCGGGGCCCCTCTAAGGCAGTTCTTC. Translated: CASSYRRSGAPLRQFF.

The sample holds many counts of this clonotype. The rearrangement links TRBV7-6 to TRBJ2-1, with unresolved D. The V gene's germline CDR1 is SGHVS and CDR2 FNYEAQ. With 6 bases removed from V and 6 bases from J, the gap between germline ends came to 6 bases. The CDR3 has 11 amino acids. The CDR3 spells CASRWGNEQFF. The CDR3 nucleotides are TGTGCCAGCAGATGGGGCAATGAGCAGTTCTTC.

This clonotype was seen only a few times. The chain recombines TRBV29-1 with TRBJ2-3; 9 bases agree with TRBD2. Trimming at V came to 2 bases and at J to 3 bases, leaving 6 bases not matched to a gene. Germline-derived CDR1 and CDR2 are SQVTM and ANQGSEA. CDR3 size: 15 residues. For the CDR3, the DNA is TGCAGCGTTGAATTAGGGCTAGCGGGGACAGATACGCAGTATTTT. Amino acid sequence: CSVELGLAGTDTQYF.

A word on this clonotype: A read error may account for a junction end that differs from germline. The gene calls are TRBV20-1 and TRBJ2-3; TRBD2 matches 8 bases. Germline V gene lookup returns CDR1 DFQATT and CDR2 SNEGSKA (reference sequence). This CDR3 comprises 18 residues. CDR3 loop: CSADPGTSGGPSTDMQYF. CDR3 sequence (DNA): TGCAGTGCAGACCCCGGGACTAGTGGGGGACCTAGCACAGATATGCAGTATTTT.